One TCR beta chain is described in this entry. The CDR3 covers 14 residues. Trimming cost V 4 bases and J 8 bases; bases outside gene matches: 2. CDR1 SGHRS and CDR2 YFSETQ come from the germline V gene. Extracted RNA was reverse transcribed into cDNA, the sequencing template. Measured with immunoSEQ multiplex PCR; TCRdb has only the in-frame clones, and not every one. The table lists 200,000 or so clones, 40% to 45% of them singletons. This sample was included in a study of CD8+ T cells in alopecia areata. As for treatment: oral pan-JAK inhibitor, 5-10 mg twice daily. The rearrangement links TRBV5-1 to TRBJ2-1; 14 positions agree with TRBD2. The sequenced sample was CD4+ T cells sorted from blood, obtained at approximately week 36, from a patient treated with tofacitinib. The TCR sequence derives from a human donor with alopecia areata. The CDR3 here is CASSAGLAGDEQFF. CDR3 in DNA: TGCGCCAGCAGCGCGGGACTAGCGGGAGATGAGCAGTTCTTC.